Presented here are 30 T cell receptor beta chains from one specimen sequenced in a study of technical replicates of blood from a few donors. Clones were sequenced by immunoSEQ multiplex PCR, and TCRdb holds only the in-frame ones, with some missing. The sample has fewer than 85,000 clones, roughly 92% seen once. The source material was T cells isolated from PBMCs. Every receptor here comes from a human donor in good health.

V and J are TRBV9 and TRBJ2-3, with D maybe TRBD2 (6 bases). Deletions cut 1 base from V and 2 bases from J, with 11 bases between. CDR1 SGDLS and CDR2 YYNGEE come from the germline V gene. CDR3 length: 15 amino acids. The CDR3 DNA reads TGTGCCAGCAGCGTATTTAGCGGCGACACAGATACGCAGTATTTT. It translates to CASSVFSGDTDTQYF.

This sequence joins TRBV5-8 and TRBJ2-7, with TRBD2 as a possible D gene (5 bases). From germline, CDR1 is SGHTS and CDR2 YDEGEE. The CDR3 sequence is 14 residues long. V lost 6 bases and J 2 bases, leaving 15 bases between the germline ends. For the CDR3, the DNA is TGTGCCAGCACCCCCCGCCCGGGAACCTACGAGCAGTACTTC. Its translation: CASTPRPGTYEQYF.

The gene calls are TRBV19 and TRBJ2-7, with D perhaps TRBD1 (6 bases). V was pared by 3 bases and J by 4 bases, with 16 bases between. CDR3 size: 15 residues. The germline V gene encodes CDR1 LNHDA and CDR2 SQIVND (reference sequence). CDR3: CASSMLQGSTYEQYF. CDR3 DNA sequence: TGTGCCAGTAGTATGCTCCAGGGGTCGACATACGAGCAGTACTTC. The complete variable domain, with remaining parts taken from reference TRBV19 and TRBJ2-7, reads DGGITQSPKYLFRKEGQNVTLSCEQNLNHDAMYWYRQDPGQGLRLIYYSQIVNDFQKGDIAEGYSVSREKKESFPLTVTSAQKNPTAFYLCASSMLQGSTYEQYFGPGTRLTVT.

This chain joins TRBV7-8 and TRBJ2-7; TRBD2 might be the D (6 bases). Germline V gene data show CDR1 as SGHVS and CDR2 as FQNEAQ. This CDR3 comprises 15 residues. V lost 5 bases, J lost 2 bases, and 16 bases lay in between. In nucleotides, the CDR3 is TGTGCCAGCAGCCAGAAGGGCGGGGAGACCTACGAGCAGTACTTC. Its protein product is CASSQKGGETYEQYF.

This chain connects TRBV2 to TRBJ2-7; TRBD2 might be the D (6 bases). The CDR3 covers 13 residues. Per the germline V gene, CDR1 is SNHLY and CDR2 is FYNNEI. The ends were cut back, 4 bases at V and 3 bases at J, with 10 bases in the middle. The DNA of the CDR3 is TGTGCCAGCAGTGTGGGACTGCGCTACGAGCAGTACTTC. Translating gives CASSVGLRYEQYF.

This clone was found once. The V and J genes are TRBV30 and TRBJ2-5; 7 bases match TRBD1. The DNA matches TRBJ2-7 better at its end, which makes the J call doubtful. Germline lookup yields CDR1 GTSNPN and CDR2 SVGIG (reference sequence). The CDR3 runs to 14 residues. This CDR3 is CAWALDRVGYEQYF. In DNA form, the CDR3 reads TGTGCCTGGGCCTTAGACAGGGTAGGGTACGAGCAGTACTTC.

As concerns this clone: Germline and junction disagree at one end, which may indicate a read error. J is TRBJ2-7 and V is TRBV29-1; no clear D gene. This CDR3 is built from 13 residues. Germline CDR1 SQVTM, CDR2 ANQGSEA. The DNA of the CDR3 is TGCAGCGTTAAAGACCAGGTTTCCTACGAGCAGTACTTC. As protein: CSVKDQVSYEQYF.

This sequence joins TRBV5-4 and TRBJ2-5, with a possible D match to TRBD1 (6 bases). The ends were cut back, 5 bases at V and 2 bases at J, with 13 bases in the middle. The CDR3 sequence is 14 residues long. Germline loops: CDR1 SGHNT, CDR2 YYREEE (reference sequence). The CDR3 bases are TGTGCCAGCAGTTATAATAGGGGGCAAGAGACCCAGTACTTC. This encodes CASSYNRGQETQYF.

The CDR3, as DNA: TGTGCCAGCAGCTTAGAGGCCCTGGACTACTACGAGCAGTACTTC. This gives the protein CASSLEALDYYEQYF. The rearrangement links TRBV7-2 to TRBJ2-7; a weak D match, TRBD2 (6 bases). The germline CDR1 and CDR2 sequences are SGHTA and FQGNSA. The CDR3 runs 15 residues. Between the trimmed V and J ends, which lost 1 base and 3 bases, there was a span of 13 bases.

This chain uses TRBV5-4 with TRBJ2-2, with D tentatively TRBD2 (6 bases). Germline lookup yields CDR1 SGHNT and CDR2 YYREEE (reference sequence). Trimming removed 2 bases from V and 8 bases from J, with 10 bases in between. The CDR3 sequence is 13 residues long. The CDR3 DNA follows: TGTGCCAGCAGCTTTCGGGGGTCTGGGGAGCTGTTTTTT. It is translated as CASSFRGSGELFF.

The chain joins TRBV27 to TRBJ1-2; 7 positions agree with TRBD1. V lost 7 bases to trimming and J lost 4 bases; unmatched junction nucleotides: 9. Germline-derived CDR1 and CDR2 are MNHEY and SMNVEV (reference sequence). The CDR3 contains 14 residues. As DNA, the CDR3 is TGTGCCAGCACCTCGGACAGGAAGGGCTATGGCTACACCTTC. This translates into CASTSDRKGYGYTF.

V and J are TRBV9 and TRBJ2-7; 7 nucleotides match TRBD1. Losses at the gene ends were 3 bases for V and 3 bases for J; bases not matched to a gene: 6. CDR3 length equals 14 residues. Germline V CDR1 and CDR2: SGDLS, YYNGEE. CDR3 in amino acids: CASSARDRDYEQYF. CDR3 bases: TGTGCCAGCAGCGCTAGGGACAGAGACTACGAGCAGTACTTC. Full variable domain (rest looked up from reference TRBV9 and TRBJ2-7): DSGVTQTPKHLITATGQRVTLRCSPRSGDLSVYWYQQSLDQGLQFLIQYYNGEERAKGNILERFSAQQFPDLHSELNLSSLELGDSALYFCASSARDRDYEQYFGPGTRLTVT.

The rearrangement joins TRBV27 to TRBJ1-1; TRBD1 might be the D (5 bases). The germline CDR1 and CDR2 sequences are MNHEY and SMNVEV (reference sequence). Trimming stripped 0 bases from V and 5 bases from J, with 13 bases between. The CDR3 loop spans 15 amino acids. The CDR3 here is CASSLSRVGMTEAFF. The CDR3 DNA is TGTGCCAGCAGTTTATCCAGGGTGGGTATGACTGAAGCTTTCTTT.

The rearrangement joins TRBV6-5 to TRBJ2-1, with 10 bases identical to TRBD1. The CDR3 is 16 residues long. Germline values: CDR1 MNHEY, CDR2 SVGAGI. V gave up 2 bases and J gave up 3 bases; unmatched junction bases: 4. The CDR3 here is CASSYRRDRGYNEQFF. The CDR3 DNA sequence: TGTGCCAGCAGTTACCGCCGGGACAGGGGCTACAATGAGCAGTTCTTC.

The chain employs TRBV10-3 and TRBJ1-4, with TRBD1 as a possible D gene (5 bases). V was pared by 2 bases and J by 0 bases, with 10 bases between. Germline V CDR1 and CDR2: ENHRY, SYGVKD. The CDR3 runs 16 residues. CDR3 in amino acids: CAISEGHFATNEKLFF. The CDR3 DNA is TGTGCCATCAGTGAGGGACATTTTGCAACTAATGAAAAACTGTTTTTT.

The V gene is TRBV6-1, the J gene TRBJ1-2; the D gene is possibly TRBD1 (5 bases). V was cut by 0 bases and J by 3 bases, with 14 bases left in between. This CDR3 has 16 amino acids. The germline V gene has CDR1 MNHNS and CDR2 SASEGT. The CDR3 DNA follows: TGTGCCAGCAGTGAAGCGGCGGCAGGGATATACTATGGCTACACCTTC. Translating gives CASSEAAAGIYYGYTF.

The chain carries TRBV27 and TRBJ1-5; TRBD1 agrees at 8 bases. The CDR3 totals 14 residues. Trimming removed 3 bases from V and 4 bases from J; junction bases left unmatched: 2. From germline, CDR1 is MNHEY and CDR2 SMNVEV (reference sequence). The CDR3 nucleotides read TGTGCCAGCAGTTTCGGACAGGGAAATCAGCCCCAGCATTTT. Protein product: CASSFGQGNQPQHF.

The chain recombines TRBV5-4 with TRBJ2-7; the match to TRBD2 covers 10 bases. This CDR3 is 14 amino acids long. Trimming removed 1 base from V and 4 bases from J; junction bases left unmatched: 2. Per the germline V gene, CDR1 is SGHNT and CDR2 is YYREEE (reference sequence). The CDR3 loop reads CASSLLAGEYEQYF. The CDR3 coding sequence is TGTGCCAGCAGCTTGCTAGCGGGAGAATACGAGCAGTACTTC.

The rearrangement links TRBV27 to TRBJ2-3; 7 bases match TRBD2. Germline CDR1 MNHEY, CDR2 SMNVEV (reference sequence). The CDR3 has 14 residues. The trim removed 8 bases at V and 5 bases at J, leaving 10 bases unmatched. The CDR3 reads CASGVRERGDTQYF. The CDR3 DNA reads TGTGCCAGCGGGGTGCGGGAGCGGGGAGATACGCAGTATTTT.

The rearrangement joins TRBV9 to TRBJ2-3; weak D call: TRBD2 (6 bases). This CDR3 comprises 15 residues. V lost 4 bases and J 6 bases, leaving 18 bases between the germline ends. The germline gives CDR1 SGDLS, CDR2 YYNGEE. This CDR3 reads CASSPMGLEIDTQYF. For the CDR3, the DNA is TGTGCCAGCAGCCCCATGGGACTTGAGATCGATACGCAGTATTTT.

The V gene is TRBV6-5, the J gene TRBJ2-7, with 10 bases that match TRBD2. There are 15 residues in the CDR3. The ends lost 10 bases at V and 4 bases at J; junction bases unmatched: 13. Looked up from germline, CDR1 is MNHEY and CDR2 is SVGAGI. The CDR3 loop is CATFGEASGSYEQYF. The CDR3 DNA reads TGTGCCACCTTCGGAGAAGCTAGCGGGAGTTACGAGCAGTACTTC.

V gene TRBV5-1 combines with J gene TRBJ2-7; no clear D. Per germline, CDR1 SGHRS and CDR2 YFSETQ. The CDR3 is 12 residues long. V lost 0 bases, J lost 2 bases, and 3 bases lay in between. The CDR3 DNA reads TGCGCCAGCAGCTTGGAGCCCTACGAGCAGTACTTC. It translates to CASSLEPYEQYF.

V is TRBV29-1 and J is TRBJ2-4; D may be TRBD2 (5 bases). CDR1 and CDR2 from the germline V gene are SQVTM and ANQGSEA. V was trimmed by 1 base and J by 9 bases, leaving 13 bases between them. The CDR3 runs to 13 residues. CDR3 protein: CSVEGEIVGIQYF. The CDR3 region has the DNA TGCAGCGTTGAAGGGGAGATCGTCGGCATTCAGTACTTC.

This chain links TRBV19 with TRBJ2-7; TRBD1 might be the D (6 bases). Trimming took off 4 bases at V and 0 bases at J, with 10 bases between the two ends. The germline V gene has CDR1 LNHDA and CDR2 SQIVND (reference sequence). The CDR3 totals 14 residues. The CDR3 DNA reads as TGTGCCAGTAGTAGGACAGTTAGCTCCTACGAGCAGTACTTC. Amino acid sequence: CASSRTVSSYEQYF.

V gene TRBV30 combines with J gene TRBJ1-3; 7 bases fit TRBD1. This CDR3 has 14 residues. J was trimmed by 2 bases and V by 2 bases; bases with no gene match: 3. Germline V gene lookup returns CDR1 GTSNPN and CDR2 SVGIG (reference sequence). CDR3 sequence: CAWSPDRAGNTIYF. The CDR3 region has the DNA TGTGCCTGGAGTCCTGACAGGGCTGGAAACACCATATATTTT.

The chain couples TRBV7-9 to TRBJ1-1; 7 bases agree with TRBD1. The CDR3 is made up of 16 amino acids. After removal of 1 base from V and 8 bases from J, the junction contained 13 bases not matched to a gene. Germline CDR1 and CDR2: SEHNR and FQNEAQ (reference sequence). CDR3 DNA: TGTGCCAGCAGCTTAGACTCCCTTCTTCCGGGACAGGAAGCTTTCTTT. Translated, it gives CASSLDSLLPGQEAFF.

The J gene is TRBJ1-3, the V gene TRBV29-1; D is ambiguous. The V gene's germline CDR1 is SQVTM and CDR2 ANQGSEA. Trimming left V 7 bases short and J 0 bases short, with 7 bases between. The CDR3 length is 12 residues. The CDR3 coding sequence is TGCAGCGGGGCGAGCTCTGGAAACACCATATATTTT. Translation gives CSGASSGNTIYF.

The rearrangement uses TRBV7-3 and TRBJ1-1, with D uncertain. CDR1 and CDR2 from the germline V gene are SGHTA and FQGTGA. The CDR3 length is 13 residues. V was shortened by 3 bases and J by 1 base, with 6 bases between the two germline ends. CDR3 DNA: TGTGCCAGCAGCTTTGGGAGGAACACTGAAGCTTTCTTT. It encodes CASSFGRNTEAFF.

This chain links TRBV19 with TRBJ2-7; D may be TRBD2 (5 bases). CDR1 is LNHDA, CDR2 SQIVND, per germline (reference sequence). The CDR3 runs to 17 residues. V lost 3 bases and J 5 bases, leaving 23 bases between the germline ends. CDR3 protein: CASSMYDYLAAEDEQYF. DNA of the CDR3: TGTGCCAGTAGTATGTACGACTACCTAGCCGCTGAGGACGAGCAGTACTTC. The whole variable domain, remainder taken from reference TRBV19 and TRBJ2-7, is DGGITQSPKYLFRKEGQNVTLSCEQNLNHDAMYWYRQDPGQGLRLIYYSQIVNDFQKGDIAEGYSVSREKKESFPLTVTSAQKNPTAFYLCASSMYDYLAAEDEQYFGPGTRLTVT.

The rearrangement links TRBV11-3 to TRBJ2-1; no reliable D call. Germline loops: CDR1 SGHNT, CDR2 YENEEA. This CDR3 comprises 13 residues. Trimming took 0 bases from V and 9 from J, leaving 9 bases between them. The CDR3: CASSLESASEQFF. For the CDR3, the DNA is TGTGCCAGCAGCTTAGAAAGCGCTAGTGAGCAGTTCTTC.